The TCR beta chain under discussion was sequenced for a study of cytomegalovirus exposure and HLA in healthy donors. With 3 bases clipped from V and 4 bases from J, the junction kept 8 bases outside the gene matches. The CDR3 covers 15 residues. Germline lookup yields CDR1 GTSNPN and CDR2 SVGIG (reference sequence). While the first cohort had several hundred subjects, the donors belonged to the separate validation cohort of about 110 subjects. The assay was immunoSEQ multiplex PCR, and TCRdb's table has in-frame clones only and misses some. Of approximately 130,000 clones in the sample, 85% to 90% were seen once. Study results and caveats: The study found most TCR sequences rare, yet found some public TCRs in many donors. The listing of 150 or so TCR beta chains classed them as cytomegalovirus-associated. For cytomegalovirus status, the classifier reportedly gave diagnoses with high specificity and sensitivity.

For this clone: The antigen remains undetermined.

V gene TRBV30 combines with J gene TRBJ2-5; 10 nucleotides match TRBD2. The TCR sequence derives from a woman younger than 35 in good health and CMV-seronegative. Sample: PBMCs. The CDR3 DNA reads TGTGCCTGGAGACGATGGGCTAGCGGGGGAGAGACCCAGTACTTC. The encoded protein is CAWRRWASGGETQYF.